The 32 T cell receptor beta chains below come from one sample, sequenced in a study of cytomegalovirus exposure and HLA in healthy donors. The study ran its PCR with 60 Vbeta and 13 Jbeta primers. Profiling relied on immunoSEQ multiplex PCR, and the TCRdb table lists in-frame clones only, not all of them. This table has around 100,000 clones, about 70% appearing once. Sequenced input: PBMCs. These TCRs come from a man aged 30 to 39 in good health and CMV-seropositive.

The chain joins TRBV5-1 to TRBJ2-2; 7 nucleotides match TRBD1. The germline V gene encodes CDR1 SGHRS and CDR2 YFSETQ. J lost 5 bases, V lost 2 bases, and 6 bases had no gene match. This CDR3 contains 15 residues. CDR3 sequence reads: CASSLGGAYTGELFF. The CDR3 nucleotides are TGCGCCAGCAGCTTAGGGGGCGCTTATACCGGGGAGCTGTTTTTT.

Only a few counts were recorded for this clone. CDR3 loop: CASSVSQGTGGYTF. Here the CDR3 DNA reads TGTGCCAGCAGCGTATCACAGGGAACGGGCGGCTACACCTTC. V is TRBV9 and J is TRBJ1-2; TRBD1 might be the D (6 bases). Per the germline V gene, CDR1 is SGDLS and CDR2 is YYNGEE. This CDR3 region has 14 residues. Trimming shortened V by 1 base and J by 8 bases, and 15 bases separated the two germline ends.

The CDR3 spells CASSLRTGLGEKLFF. The CDR3, as DNA: TGTGCCAGTAGTCTGCGGACAGGGTTAGGAGAAAAACTGTTTTTT. The rearrangement links TRBV19 to TRBJ1-4, with 8 bases aligning to TRBD1. CDR3 length: 15 residues. Per germline, CDR1 LNHDA and CDR2 SQIVND (reference sequence). V dropped 5 bases and J dropped 8; count of bases not matched to a gene: 10.

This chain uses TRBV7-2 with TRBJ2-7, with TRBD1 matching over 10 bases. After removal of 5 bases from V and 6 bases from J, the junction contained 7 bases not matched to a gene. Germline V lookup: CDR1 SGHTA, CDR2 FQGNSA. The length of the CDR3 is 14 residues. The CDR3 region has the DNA TGTGCCAGCAGCACCGGGACAGGGGAGGCCGAGCAGTACTTC. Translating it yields CASSTGTGEAEQYF.

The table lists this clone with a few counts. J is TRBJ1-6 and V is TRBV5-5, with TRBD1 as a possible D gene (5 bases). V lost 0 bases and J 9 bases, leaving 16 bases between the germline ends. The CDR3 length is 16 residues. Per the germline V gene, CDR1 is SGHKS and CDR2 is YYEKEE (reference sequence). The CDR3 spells CASSLALQGVTSPLHF. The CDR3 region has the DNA TGTGCCAGCAGCTTGGCTCTGCAGGGCGTAACTTCACCCCTCCACTTT. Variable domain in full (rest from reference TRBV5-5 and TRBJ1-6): DAGVTQSPTHLIKTRGQQVTLRCSPISGHKSVSWYQQVLGQGPQFIFQYYEKEERGRGNFPDRFSARQFPNYSSELNVNALLLGDSALYLCASSLALQGVTSPLHFGNGTRLTVT.

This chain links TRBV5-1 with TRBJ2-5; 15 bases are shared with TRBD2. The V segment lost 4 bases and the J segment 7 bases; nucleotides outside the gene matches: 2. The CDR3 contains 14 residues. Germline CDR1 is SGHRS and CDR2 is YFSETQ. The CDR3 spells CASSTGLAGGTQYF. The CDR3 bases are TGCGCCAGCAGCACGGGACTAGCGGGGGGGACCCAGTACTTC.

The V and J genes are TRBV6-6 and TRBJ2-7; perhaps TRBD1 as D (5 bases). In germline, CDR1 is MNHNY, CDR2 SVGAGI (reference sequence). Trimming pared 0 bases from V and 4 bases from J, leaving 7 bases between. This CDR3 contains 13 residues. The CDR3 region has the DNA TGTGCCAGCAGTTACTCCCAGGGATACGAGCAGTACTTC. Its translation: CASSYSQGYEQYF.

CDR3 sequence: CASSPWANYEQYF. The DNA of the CDR3 is TGTGCCAGCAGTCCCTGGGCCAACTACGAGCAGTACTTC. The V call is TRBV27, the J call TRBJ2-7, with D hard to call. The CDR3 has 13 residues. Germline CDR1 MNHEY, CDR2 SMNVEV (reference sequence). V lost 5 bases and J 3 bases, leaving 11 bases between the germline ends.

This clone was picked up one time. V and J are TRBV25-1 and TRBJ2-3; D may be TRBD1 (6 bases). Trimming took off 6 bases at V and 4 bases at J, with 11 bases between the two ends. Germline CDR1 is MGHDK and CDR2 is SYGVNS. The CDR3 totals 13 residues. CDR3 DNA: TGTGCCAGCAGCGCCACAGGGCCAGATACGCAGTATTTT. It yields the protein CASSATGPDTQYF.

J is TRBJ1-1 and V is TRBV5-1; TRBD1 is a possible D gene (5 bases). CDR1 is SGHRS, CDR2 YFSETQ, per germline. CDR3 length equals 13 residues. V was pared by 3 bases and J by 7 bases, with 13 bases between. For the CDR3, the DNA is TGCGCCAGCAGCTCCAACAGGCTGCTTGAAGCTTTCTTT. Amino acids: CASSSNRLLEAFF.

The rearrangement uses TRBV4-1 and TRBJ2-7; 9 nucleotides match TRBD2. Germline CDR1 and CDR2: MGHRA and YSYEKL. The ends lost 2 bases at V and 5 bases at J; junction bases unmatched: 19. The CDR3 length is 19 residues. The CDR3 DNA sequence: TGCGCCAGCAGCCAACGCCCGGGCCGGGCGGGGGGGCCTCCCCACGAGCAGTACTTC. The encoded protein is CASSQRPGRAGGPPHEQYF.

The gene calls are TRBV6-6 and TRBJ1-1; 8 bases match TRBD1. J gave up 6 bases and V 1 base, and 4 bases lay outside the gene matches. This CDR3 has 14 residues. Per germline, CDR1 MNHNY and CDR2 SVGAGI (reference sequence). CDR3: CASSYFQGAAEAFF. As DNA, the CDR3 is TGTGCCAGCAGTTACTTCCAGGGGGCCGCTGAAGCTTTCTTT.

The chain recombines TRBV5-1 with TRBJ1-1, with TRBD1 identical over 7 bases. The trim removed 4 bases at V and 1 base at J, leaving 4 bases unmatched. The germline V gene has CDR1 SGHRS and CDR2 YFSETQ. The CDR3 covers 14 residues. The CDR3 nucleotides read TGCGCCAGCAGCCTACAGGGGAGGAACACTGAAGCTTTCTTT. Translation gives CASSLQGRNTEAFF.

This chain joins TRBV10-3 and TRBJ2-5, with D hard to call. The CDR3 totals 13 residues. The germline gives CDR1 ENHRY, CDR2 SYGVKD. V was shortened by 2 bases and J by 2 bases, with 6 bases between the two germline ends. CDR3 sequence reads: CAISEGRQETQYF. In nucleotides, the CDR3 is TGTGCCATCAGTGAGGGCAGGCAAGAGACCCAGTACTTC.

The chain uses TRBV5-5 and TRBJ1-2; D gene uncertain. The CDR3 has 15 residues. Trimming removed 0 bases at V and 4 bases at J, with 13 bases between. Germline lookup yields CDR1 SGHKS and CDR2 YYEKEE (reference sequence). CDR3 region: CASSLAQDTAYGYTF. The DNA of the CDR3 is TGTGCCAGCAGCTTGGCACAAGACACGGCCTATGGCTACACCTTC. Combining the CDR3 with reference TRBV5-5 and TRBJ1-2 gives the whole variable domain DAGVTQSPTHLIKTRGQQVTLRCSPISGHKSVSWYQQVLGQGPQFIFQYYEKEERGRGNFPDRFSARQFPNYSSELNVNALLLGDSALYLCASSLAQDTAYGYTFGSGTRLTVV.

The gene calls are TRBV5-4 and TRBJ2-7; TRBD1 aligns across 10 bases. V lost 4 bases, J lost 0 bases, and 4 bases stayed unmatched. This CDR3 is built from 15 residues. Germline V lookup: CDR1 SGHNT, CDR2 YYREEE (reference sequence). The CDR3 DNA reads TGTGCCAGCAGCCCGGGACAGGGGATCTCCTACGAGCAGTACTTC. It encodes CASSPGQGISYEQYF.

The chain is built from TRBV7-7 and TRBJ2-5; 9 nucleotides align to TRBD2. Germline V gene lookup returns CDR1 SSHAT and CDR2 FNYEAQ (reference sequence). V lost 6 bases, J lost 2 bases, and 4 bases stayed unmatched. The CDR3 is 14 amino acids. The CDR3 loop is CASSQTSGQETQYF. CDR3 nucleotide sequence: TGTGCCAGCAGTCAGACTAGCGGACAAGAGACCCAGTACTTC.

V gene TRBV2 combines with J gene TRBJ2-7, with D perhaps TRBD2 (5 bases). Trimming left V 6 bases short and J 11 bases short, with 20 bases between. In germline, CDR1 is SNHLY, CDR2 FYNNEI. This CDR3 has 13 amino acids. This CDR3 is CASRAVTPRGEYF. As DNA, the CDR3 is TGTGCCAGCAGGGCGGTCACCCCTCGGGGAGAGTACTTC.

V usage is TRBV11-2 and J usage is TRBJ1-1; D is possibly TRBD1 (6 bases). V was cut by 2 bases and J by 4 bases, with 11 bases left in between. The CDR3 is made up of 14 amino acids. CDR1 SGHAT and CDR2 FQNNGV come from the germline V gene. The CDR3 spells CASSLYQGSTEAFF. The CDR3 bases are TGTGCCAGCAGCTTATACCAGGGGTCCACTGAAGCTTTCTTT.

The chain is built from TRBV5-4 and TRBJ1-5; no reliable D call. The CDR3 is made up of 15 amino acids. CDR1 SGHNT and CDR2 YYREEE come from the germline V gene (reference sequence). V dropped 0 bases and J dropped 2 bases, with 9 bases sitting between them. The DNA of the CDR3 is TGTGCCAGCAGCTTGGGAGGCGAGGGCAATCAGCCCCAGCATTTT. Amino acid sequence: CASSLGGEGNQPQHF. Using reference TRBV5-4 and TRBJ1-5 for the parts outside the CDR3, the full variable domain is ETGVTQSPTHLIKTRGQQVTLRCSSQSGHNTVSWYQQALGQGPQFIFQYYREEENGRGNFPPRFSGLQFPNYSSELNVNALELDDSALYLCASSLGGEGNQPQHFGDGTRLSIL.

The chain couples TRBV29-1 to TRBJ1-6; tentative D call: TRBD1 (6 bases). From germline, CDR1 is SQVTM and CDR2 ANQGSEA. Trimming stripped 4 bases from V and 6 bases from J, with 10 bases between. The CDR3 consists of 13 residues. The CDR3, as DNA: TGCAGCGTTGGACAGGAGATTAATTCACCCCTCCACTTT. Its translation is CSVGQEINSPLHF.

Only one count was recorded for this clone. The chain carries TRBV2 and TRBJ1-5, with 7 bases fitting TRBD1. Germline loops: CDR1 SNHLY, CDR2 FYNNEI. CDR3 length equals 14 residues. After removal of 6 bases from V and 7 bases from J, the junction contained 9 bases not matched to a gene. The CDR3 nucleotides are TGTGCCAGCAGCGACAGGGCCGAAGGGCAGCCCCAGCATTTT. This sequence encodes CASSDRAEGQPQHF.

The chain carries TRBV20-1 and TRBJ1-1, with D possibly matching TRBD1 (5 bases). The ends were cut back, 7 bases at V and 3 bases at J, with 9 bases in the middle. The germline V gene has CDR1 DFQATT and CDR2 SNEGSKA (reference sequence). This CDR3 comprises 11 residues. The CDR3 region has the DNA TGCAGTGTTCAGGGTGACACTGAAGCTTTCTTT. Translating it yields CSVQGDTEAFF.

This CDR3 reads CASSLDREETQYF. CDR3 DNA sequence: TGTGCCAGCAGCTTGGACAGGGAGGAGACCCAGTACTTC. V gene TRBV7-2 combines with J gene TRBJ2-5; 8 nucleotides match TRBD1. This CDR3 contains 13 residues. CDR1 and CDR2 (germline): SGHTA, FQGNSA. Trimming at V came to 3 bases and at J to 5 bases, leaving 2 bases not matched to a gene. The complete variable domain, with remaining parts taken from reference TRBV7-2 and TRBJ2-5, reads GAGVSQSPSNKVTEKGKDVELRCDPISGHTALYWYRQSLGQGLEFLIYFQGNSAPDKSGLPSDRFSAERTGGSVSTLTIQRTQQEDSAVYLCASSLDREETQYFGPGTRLLVL.

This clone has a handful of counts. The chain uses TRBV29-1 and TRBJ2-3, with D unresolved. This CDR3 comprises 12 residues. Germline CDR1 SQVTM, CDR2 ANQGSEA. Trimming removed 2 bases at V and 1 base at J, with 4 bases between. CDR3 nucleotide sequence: TGCAGCGTTGAACTCGGCACAGATACGCAGTATTTT. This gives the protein CSVELGTDTQYF.

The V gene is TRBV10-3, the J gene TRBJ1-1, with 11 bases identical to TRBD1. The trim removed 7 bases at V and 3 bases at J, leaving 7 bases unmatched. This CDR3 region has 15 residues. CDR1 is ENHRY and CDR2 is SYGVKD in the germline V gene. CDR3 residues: CAITGTGGEHTEAFF. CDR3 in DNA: TGTGCCATCACTGGGACAGGGGGAGAACACACTGAAGCTTTCTTT.

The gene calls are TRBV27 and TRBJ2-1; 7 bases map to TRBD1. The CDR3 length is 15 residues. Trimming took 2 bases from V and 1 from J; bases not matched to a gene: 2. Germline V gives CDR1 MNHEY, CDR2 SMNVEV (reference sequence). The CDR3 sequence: CASSLEGASYNEQFF. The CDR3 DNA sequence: TGTGCCAGCAGTTTAGAGGGGGCATCCTACAATGAGCAGTTCTTC.

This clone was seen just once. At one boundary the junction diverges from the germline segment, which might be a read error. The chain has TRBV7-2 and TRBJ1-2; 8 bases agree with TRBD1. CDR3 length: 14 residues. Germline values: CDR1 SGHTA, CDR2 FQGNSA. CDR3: CASSPQGALYGHTF. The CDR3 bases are TGTGCCAGCAGCCCCCAGGGGGCGTTGTATGGCCACACCTTC.

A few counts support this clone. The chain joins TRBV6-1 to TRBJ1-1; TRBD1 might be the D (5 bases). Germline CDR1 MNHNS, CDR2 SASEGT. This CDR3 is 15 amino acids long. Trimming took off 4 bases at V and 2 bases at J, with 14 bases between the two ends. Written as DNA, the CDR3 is TGTGCCAGCAGTGCTCAGGGTGGAAAAAACACTGAAGCTTTCTTT. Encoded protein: CASSAQGGKNTEAFF.

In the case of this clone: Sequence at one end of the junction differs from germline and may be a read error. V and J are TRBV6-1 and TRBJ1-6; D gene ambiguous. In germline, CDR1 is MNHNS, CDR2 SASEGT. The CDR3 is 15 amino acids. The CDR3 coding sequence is TGTGCCAGCAGTGAAATTAGCTCCTATAATTCACCCCCCCACTTT. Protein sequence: CASSEISSYNSPPHF.

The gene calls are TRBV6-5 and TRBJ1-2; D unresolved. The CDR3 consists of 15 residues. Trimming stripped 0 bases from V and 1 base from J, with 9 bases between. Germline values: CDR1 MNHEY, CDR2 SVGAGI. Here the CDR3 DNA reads TGTGCCAGCAGTTACTCGATCGAGCATAACTATGGCTACACCTTC. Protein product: CASSYSIEHNYGYTF.

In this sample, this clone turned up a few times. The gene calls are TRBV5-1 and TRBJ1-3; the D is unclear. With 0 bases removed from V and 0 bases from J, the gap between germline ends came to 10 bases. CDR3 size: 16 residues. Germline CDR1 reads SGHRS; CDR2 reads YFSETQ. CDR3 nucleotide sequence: TGCGCCAGCAGCTTGGGTTTCCTCAGCTCTGGAAACACCATATATTTT. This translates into CASSLGFLSSGNTIYF. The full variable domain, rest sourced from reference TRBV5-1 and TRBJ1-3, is KAGVTQTPRYLIKTRGQQVTLSCSPISGHRSVSWYQQTPGQGLQFLFEYFSETQRNKGNFPGRFSGRQFSNSRSEMNVSTLELGDSALYLCASSLGFLSSGNTIYFGEGSWLTVV.